What follows describes a single T cell receptor (beta chain). Germline loops: CDR1 MGHRA, CDR2 YSYEKL. V lost 4 bases to trimming and J lost 1 base, with 13 bases between them. The CDR3 runs to 15 residues. The sample comes from a study of CD8+ T cells in alopecia areata. Reverse transcription of extracted RNA yielded cDNA, which provided the sequencing template. Measured with immunoSEQ multiplex PCR; TCRdb has only the in-frame clones, and not every one. The data show 69,000 or so clones, roughly three fifths seen once. The TCR comes from a human donor with alopecia areata. The sequencing used CD8+ T cells sorted from blood, collected at week 0. V gene TRBV4-1 combines with J gene TRBJ2-5; the D gene is possibly TRBD1 (6 bases). This CDR3 reads CASSLTQGPQETQYF. In DNA form, the CDR3 reads TGCGCCAGCAGCCTAACACAGGGTCCCCAAGAGACCCAGTACTTC.